The 11 T cell receptor beta chains reported below all come from one sample, sequenced in a study of massively parallel sequencing of T cell beta chains. TCRdb re-called the 5' RACE reads through MiXCR, storing one row per CDR3 protein. Of roughly 4,200 distinct CDR3 sequences listed, 30% to 45% are singletons. Sequenced sample: commercial RNA from peripheral blood pooled from many donors. The source is a pool of human donors in good health; the sample was commercial RNA pooled from many donors.

This clonotype was recorded a few times. This chain connects TRBV5-1 to TRBJ2-2; D gene uncertain. Germline CDR1 reads SGHRS; CDR2 reads YFSETQ. Trimming pared 4 bases from V and 8 bases from J, leaving 9 bases between. This CDR3 comprises 12 residues. DNA for the CDR3: TGCGCCAGCAGCATCGGGTCAGGGGAGCTGTTTTTT. It encodes CASSIGSGELFF.

The chain is built from TRBV7-6 and TRBJ2-3; D unclear. CDR1 and CDR2 from the germline V gene are SGHVS and FNYEAQ. V was trimmed by 0 bases and J by 8 bases, leaving 6 bases between them. The CDR3 length is 12 residues. The CDR3 spells CASSLALGTQYF. For the CDR3, the DNA is TGTGCCAGCAGCTTAGCGCTCGGTACGCAGTATTTT.

This clonotype occurred a few times. This rearrangement joins TRBV20-1 to TRBJ2-1, with 8 nucleotides matching TRBD1. The CDR3 has 14 residues. Germline V gives CDR1 DFQATT, CDR2 SNEGSKA (reference sequence). Trimming cost V 3 bases and J 6 bases; bases outside gene matches: 7. CDR3: CSASGQGAGNEQFF. The DNA for the CDR3 is TGCAGTGCTAGTGGACAGGGTGCTGGCAATGAGCAGTTCTTC.

This clonotype was counted only a few times. V usage is TRBV28 and J usage is TRBJ2-2; D unclear. Germline V gene data show CDR1 as MDHEN and CDR2 as SYDVKM. The CDR3 extends over 14 amino acids. The V end lost 4 bases, the J end lost 1 base, and 7 bases lay between the germline ends. CDR3 DNA: TGTGCCAGCAGTTATCAGCGGAACACCGGGGAGCTGTTTTTT. This encodes CASSYQRNTGELFF.

The sample holds a few counts of this clonotype. The chain recombines TRBV29-1 with TRBJ1-5; the match to TRBD1 covers 8 bases. V gave up 7 bases and J gave up 7 bases; unmatched junction bases: 9. CDR3 size: 13 residues. Germline V gene lookup returns CDR1 SQVTM and CDR2 ANQGSEA. Here the CDR3 DNA reads TGCAGCGCCGGGACAGGTCGAGGGCAGCCCCAGCATTTT. Translation gives CSAGTGRGQPQHF.

This clonotype has a handful of counts. The gene calls are TRBV7-2 and TRBJ2-3; a weak D match, TRBD2 (5 bases). The germline V and J ends were trimmed by 5 bases and 8 bases, with 17 bases remaining between them. Germline V gene sequence: CDR1 SGHTA, CDR2 FQGNSA. This CDR3 is 14 amino acids long. The CDR3 DNA reads as TGTGCCAGCAGCATTCTAGCTGGAGGAGGTACGCAGTATTTT. It codes for CASSILAGGGTQYF.

The chain is built from TRBV28 and TRBJ2-1, with D possibly matching TRBD1 (6 bases). This CDR3 has 13 residues. V was clipped by 4 bases and J by 8 bases, with 12 bases between them. Looked up from germline, CDR1 is MDHEN and CDR2 is SYDVKM. The CDR3, as DNA: TGTGCCAGCAGTTACAGGGACGCGGATGAGCAGTTCTTC. As protein: CASSYRDADEQFF.

This rearrangement joins TRBV14 to TRBJ2-7; TRBD1 might be the D (6 bases). CDR3 size: 12 residues. Trimming left V 2 bases short and J 6 bases short, with 8 bases between. From germline, CDR1 is SGHDN and CDR2 FVKESK. CDR3 bases: TGTGCCAGCAGCCAATGGGGGCTCGAGCAGTACTTC. Translated, it gives CASSQWGLEQYF.

Remarks on this clonotype: One end of the junction does not line up with germline, which may come from a read error. V gene TRBV29-1 combines with J gene TRBJ1-2, with TRBD1 identical over 8 bases. CDR3 length equals 11 residues. CDR1 SQVTM and CDR2 ANQGSEA come from the germline V gene. CDR3 in amino acids: CTTGDDYGYTF. For the CDR3, the DNA is TGTACGACAGGGGACGACTATGGCTACACCTTC.

The J gene is TRBJ2-7, the V gene TRBV29-1; possible D gene TRBD2, 7 bases. This CDR3 region has 13 residues. The germline V gene encodes CDR1 SQVTM and CDR2 ANQGSEA. V lost 2 bases to trimming and J lost 3 bases, with 11 bases between them. CDR3 coding DNA: TGCAGCGTTGAAAAGGGGGAGGGCTACGAGCAGTACTTC. It specifies CSVEKGEGYEQYF.

This clonotype occurred a few times. This chain links TRBV20-1 with TRBJ2-5; D gene ambiguous. Germline V gene lookup returns CDR1 DFQATT and CDR2 SNEGSKA (reference sequence). The V gene lost 3 bases and the J gene lost 5 bases, with 4 bases spanning the gap. CDR3 size: 10 residues. CDR3 region: CSASYETQYF. The CDR3 DNA is TGCAGTGCTAGTTATGAGACCCAGTACTTC.